The next 27 T cell receptor beta chains were all read from a single sample in a study of a mutant IDH1 vaccine in newly diagnosed glioma. The repertoire was sequenced with immunoSEQ multiplex PCR; TCRdb's copy has only in-frame clones and lacks some. The sample lists fewer than 100,000 clones; about 90% were seen once. Time point here: baseline, week 1 (first vaccination visit). Noted treatment: pre-vaccination baseline after standard-of-care therapy. This specimen was PBMCs, taken from a glioma patient treated with radiotherapy, temozolomide or both. The receptors originated from a woman between 50 and 59 years old with glioma.

This chain connects TRBV19 to TRBJ1-5; D is uncertain. The CDR3 covers 14 residues. CDR1 is LNHDA, CDR2 SQIVND, per germline (reference sequence). Between the trimmed V and J ends, which lost 6 bases and 0 bases, there was a span of 9 bases. DNA of the CDR3: TGTGCCAGTAGCTATGACTATAGCAATCAGCCCCAGCATTTT. This sequence encodes CASSYDYSNQPQHF.

CDR3: CASSRTQETQYF. The CDR3 DNA follows: TGTGCCAGCTCACGCACACAAGAGACCCAGTACTTC. This chain connects TRBV18 to TRBJ2-5; D is unresolved. Trimming stripped 4 bases from V and 2 bases from J, with 5 bases between. The CDR3 sequence is 12 residues long. CDR1 and CDR2 (germline): KGHSH, LQKENI.

The chain is built from TRBV9 and TRBJ2-1, with D unresolved. This CDR3 spans 13 amino acids. Between the trimmed V and J ends, which lost 2 bases and 5 bases, there was a span of 8 bases. Germline lookup yields CDR1 SGDLS and CDR2 YYNGEE. CDR3 sequence reads: CASSVTPDNEQFF. In nucleotides, the CDR3 is TGTGCCAGCAGCGTGACCCCTGACAATGAGCAGTTCTTC.

The chain joins TRBV5-1 to TRBJ2-4; D gene unclear. With 3 bases removed from V and 1 base from J, the gap between germline ends came to 8 bases. This CDR3 region has 14 residues. Germline loops: CDR1 SGHRS, CDR2 YFSETQ. CDR3 protein: CASSSQAAKNIQYF. In nucleotides, the CDR3 is TGCGCCAGCAGCTCTCAGGCGGCCAAAAACATTCAGTACTTC.

The rearrangement joins TRBV28 to TRBJ2-6; tentatively, D is TRBD1 (6 bases). V shed 6 bases and J shed 0 bases, with 12 bases lying between them. The germline CDR1 and CDR2 sequences are MDHEN and SYDVKM. CDR3 size: 16 residues. For the CDR3, the DNA is TGTGCCAGCAGCACAGGGCGTAGCTCTGGGGCCAACGTCCTGACTTTC. This translates into CASSTGRSSGANVLTF.

In its sample, this clone was seen once. This chain uses TRBV29-1 with TRBJ2-1; D is unclear. The CDR3 is 12 amino acids. V lost 4 bases and J lost 6, with 10 bases in between. The germline V gene encodes CDR1 SQVTM and CDR2 ANQGSEA. The CDR3 reads CSVAYLGNEQFF. The CDR3, as DNA: TGCAGCGTTGCCTACCTCGGCAATGAGCAGTTCTTC.

V gene TRBV6-5 combines with J gene TRBJ1-1; TRBD1 aligns across 9 bases. Germline trimming cut 0 bases from V and 5 bases from J; bases unmatched to any gene: 4. Germline assignment: CDR1 MNHEY and CDR2 SVGAGI. The CDR3 loop spans 15 amino acids. The CDR3 region is CASSYSTGGRTEAFF. The CDR3 DNA reads as TGTGCCAGCAGTTACTCGACAGGGGGGCGTACTGAAGCTTTCTTT.

The V and J genes are TRBV6-1 and TRBJ2-1, with D possibly matching TRBD1 (5 bases). The germline gives CDR1 MNHNS, CDR2 SASEGT. The CDR3 covers 13 residues. V gave up 6 bases and J gave up 8 bases, with 14 bases separating them. The CDR3 DNA sequence: TGTGCCAGCAGCCCCGCCAGGGCTTATGAGCAGTTCTTC. It specifies CASSPARAYEQFF.

The chain is built from TRBV5-1 and TRBJ1-4; TRBD1 matches 9 bases. The ends lost 3 bases at V and 8 bases at J; junction bases unmatched: 5. The CDR3 spans 14 residues. From germline, CDR1 is SGHRS and CDR2 YFSETQ. The DNA of the CDR3 is TGCGCCAGCAGCTCACAGGGGGCCAGGGAAAAACTGTTTTTT. It yields the protein CASSSQGAREKLFF.

This rearrangement joins TRBV5-1 to TRBJ1-1, with unresolved D. Deletions cut 0 bases from V and 1 base from J, with 13 bases between. The CDR3 runs to 16 residues. Per the germline V gene, CDR1 is SGHRS and CDR2 is YFSETQ. The CDR3 sequence is CASSLGKGGRNTEAFF. The DNA of the CDR3 is TGCGCCAGCAGCTTGGGGAAGGGAGGGAGGAACACTGAAGCTTTCTTT.

The gene calls are TRBV5-6 and TRBJ1-1; D uncertain. The germline CDR1 and CDR2 sequences are SGHDT and YYEEEE. This CDR3 is built from 14 residues. The V end was cut by 0 bases, the J end by 2 bases, with 8 bases between. The CDR3 region has the DNA TGTGCCAGCAGCTTGGTGGCCAGAAACACTGAAGCTTTCTTT. Translating gives CASSLVARNTEAFF.

The V call is TRBV19, the J call TRBJ1-5; D gene ambiguous. Trimming shortened V by 3 bases and J by 6 bases, and 15 bases separated the two germline ends. CDR3 length: 15 residues. The V gene's germline CDR1 is LNHDA and CDR2 SQIVND (reference sequence). The CDR3, as DNA: TGTGCCAGTAGTATGTTACCCGGCGGAGGTCAGCCCCAGCATTTT. Its translation is CASSMLPGGGQPQHF.

The chain recombines TRBV7-3 with TRBJ2-2; no definite D call. CDR1 and CDR2 (germline): SGHTA, FQGTGA. V was clipped by 4 bases and J by 4 bases, with 7 bases between them. The CDR3 totals 13 residues. Here the CDR3 reads CASSYDTTGELFF. The CDR3 coding sequence is TGTGCCAGCAGCTACGACACCACCGGGGAGCTGTTTTTT.

The chain couples TRBV4-1 to TRBJ2-3; D might be TRBD1 (6 bases). Germline loops: CDR1 MGHRA, CDR2 YSYEKL. V dropped 3 bases and J dropped 2 bases, with 24 bases sitting between them. The CDR3 covers 19 residues. The CDR3 bases are TGCGCCAGCAGCCACCCACTCCCCCGGGACACAAGTTACACAGATACGCAGTATTTT. Protein product: CASSHPLPRDTSYTDTQYF.

The chain combines TRBV25-1 with TRBJ1-2; D call uncertain. The CDR3 covers 11 residues. CDR1 is MGHDK, CDR2 SYGVNS, per germline. The germline V and J ends were trimmed by 4 bases and 2 bases, with 2 bases remaining between them. The CDR3 bases are TGTGCCAGCAGTGTGAACTATGGCTACACCTTC. This codes for CASSVNYGYTF.

This chain connects TRBV5-1 to TRBJ2-1; D not certain. The germline V and J ends were trimmed by 4 bases and 10 bases, with 9 bases remaining between them. Germline lookup yields CDR1 SGHRS and CDR2 YFSETQ. The CDR3 has 11 residues. The CDR3 sequence is CASSQSMEQFF. CDR3 nucleotide sequence: TGCGCCAGCAGCCAGTCAATGGAGCAGTTCTTC.

The rearrangement links TRBV4-2 to TRBJ2-3; 9 positions agree with TRBD2. Trimming cost V 4 bases and J 5 bases; bases outside gene matches: 13. The length of the CDR3 is 17 residues. In germline, CDR1 is LGHNA, CDR2 YNFKEQ. CDR3 region: CASSPSSGLALRDTQYF. The CDR3 DNA sequence: TGTGCCAGCAGCCCTTCCTCGGGACTAGCACTGAGAGATACGCAGTATTTT.

The chain joins TRBV28 to TRBJ2-1; no clear D. The germline CDR1 and CDR2 sequences are MDHEN and SYDVKM. The CDR3 runs to 13 residues. V shed 4 bases and J shed 1 base, with 5 bases lying between them. CDR3 residues: CASSWGSYNEQFF. Here the CDR3 DNA reads TGTGCCAGCAGTTGGGGTTCCTACAATGAGCAGTTCTTC.

This chain uses TRBV11-2 with TRBJ1-3; D is undetermined. The CDR3 loop spans 15 amino acids. Germline loops: CDR1 SGHAT, CDR2 FQNNGV. V was cut by 0 bases and J by 4 bases, with 10 bases left in between. In DNA, the CDR3 is TGTGCCAGCAGCTTAGACCGGGCGGAAGGAAACACCATATATTTT. This sequence encodes CASSLDRAEGNTIYF.

The rearrangement links TRBV28 to TRBJ2-2; 13 bases match TRBD2. V was clipped by 10 bases and J by 3 bases; unmatched bases: 5. Germline loops: CDR1 MDHEN, CDR2 SYDVKM. This CDR3 is built from 15 residues. In DNA form, the CDR3 reads TGTGCCAACGGGACTAGCGGGGACTACACCGGGGAGCTGTTTTTT. This sequence encodes CANGTSGDYTGELFF.

This clone was observed a few times. The genes are TRBV19 and TRBJ2-1; D remains unclear. The V end was cut by 5 bases, the J end by 15 bases, with 8 bases between. This CDR3 contains 9 residues. Germline loops: CDR1 LNHDA, CDR2 SQIVND (reference sequence). The chain's CDR3 is CASSSLSFF. In nucleotides, the CDR3 is TGTGCCAGTAGTTCCCTTTCGTTCTTC. The full variable domain, completed using reference TRBV19 and TRBJ2-1, is DGGITQSPKYLFRKEGQNVTLSCEQNLNHDAMYWYRQDPGQGLRLIYYSQIVNDFQKGDIAEGYSVSREKKESFPLTVTSAQKNPTAFYLCASSSLSFFGPGTRLTVL.

The V and J genes are TRBV12-5 and TRBJ2-1, with D perhaps matching TRBD2 (5 bases). The CDR3 contains 16 residues. Looked up from germline, CDR1 is LGHNT and CDR2 is FRNRAP. V was trimmed by 4 bases and J by 3 bases, leaving 16 bases between them. DNA for the CDR3: TGTGCTAGTGGTTCACCAGCCGGGGATCTCTACAATGAGCAGTTCTTC. Translated, it gives CASGSPAGDLYNEQFF. Complete variable domain (other parts from reference TRBV12-5 and TRBJ2-1): DARVTQTPRHKVTEMGQEVTMRCQPILGHNTVFWYRQTMMQGLELLAYFRNRAPLDDSGMPKDRFSAEMPDATLATLKIQPSEPRDSAVYFCASGSPAGDLYNEQFFGPGTRLTVL.

The chain recombines TRBV28 with TRBJ1-5; unclear D gene. With 1 base removed from V and 5 bases from J, the gap between germline ends came to 3 bases. CDR1 is MDHEN and CDR2 is SYDVKM in the germline V gene. The CDR3 runs 12 residues. The CDR3 DNA reads TGTGCCAGCAGTTTATTATATCAGCCCCAGCATTTT. This encodes CASSLLYQPQHF.

The CDR3 spells CASSSGSQGQETQYF. In DNA, the CDR3 is TGTGCCAGCAGCTCAGGGTCACAGGGACAAGAGACCCAGTACTTC. The gene calls are TRBV5-4 and TRBJ2-5; a possible D gene is TRBD1 (6 bases). Germline V gives CDR1 SGHNT, CDR2 YYREEE (reference sequence). The CDR3 runs to 15 residues. V lost 3 bases, J lost 2 bases, and 14 bases lay in between.

The V and J genes are TRBV10-3 and TRBJ2-6, with D perhaps TRBD2 (5 bases). This CDR3 is built from 14 residues. CDR1 is ENHRY, CDR2 SYGVKD, per germline. Trimming took off 8 bases at V and 5 bases at J, with 13 bases between the two ends. The DNA of the CDR3 is TGTGCCATCCACCCCGGCGGGTGGGCCAACGTCCTGACTTTC. Protein sequence: CAIHPGGWANVLTF.

This clone has just one count. The chain uses TRBV7-9 and TRBJ2-7; D might be TRBD2 (6 bases). Deletions cut 5 bases from V and 2 bases from J, with 13 bases between. Germline values: CDR1 SEHNR, CDR2 FQNEAQ (reference sequence). The CDR3 sequence is 14 residues long. CDR3 coding DNA: TGTGCCAGCAGCACCCGGGACTTCCCCTACGAGCAGTACTTC. Its protein is CASSTRDFPYEQYF. Filled out from reference TRBV7-9 and TRBJ2-7, the complete variable domain reads DTGVSQNPRHKITKRGQNVTFRCDPISEHNRLYWYRQTLGQGPEFLTYFQNEAQLEKSRLLSDRFSAERPKGSFSTLEIQRTEQGDSAMYLCASSTRDFPYEQYFGPGTRLTVT.

This chain links TRBV10-2 with TRBJ1-2; 9 bases agree with TRBD1. Trimming cost V 0 bases and J 8 bases; bases outside gene matches: 7. The germline V gene has CDR1 WSHSY and CDR2 SAAADI. CDR3 length: 15 amino acids. CDR3 protein: CASSESEQGAWGYTF. The CDR3 DNA sequence: TGCGCCAGCAGTGAGTCGGAACAGGGGGCGTGGGGCTACACCTTC.